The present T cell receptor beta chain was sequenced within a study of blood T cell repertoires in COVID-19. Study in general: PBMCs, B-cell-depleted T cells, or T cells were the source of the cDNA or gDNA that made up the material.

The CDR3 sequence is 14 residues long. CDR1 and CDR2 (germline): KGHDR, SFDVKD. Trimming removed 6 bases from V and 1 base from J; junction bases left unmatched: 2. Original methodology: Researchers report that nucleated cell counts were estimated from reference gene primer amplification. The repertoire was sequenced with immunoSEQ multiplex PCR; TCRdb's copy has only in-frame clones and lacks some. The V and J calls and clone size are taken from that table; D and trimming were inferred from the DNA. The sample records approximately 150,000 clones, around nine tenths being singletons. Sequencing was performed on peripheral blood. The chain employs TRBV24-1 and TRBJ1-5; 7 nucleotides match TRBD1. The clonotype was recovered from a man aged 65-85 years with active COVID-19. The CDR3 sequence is CATSYRGSNQPQHF. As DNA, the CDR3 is TGTGCCACCAGTTACAGGGGAAGCAATCAGCCCCAGCATTTT.